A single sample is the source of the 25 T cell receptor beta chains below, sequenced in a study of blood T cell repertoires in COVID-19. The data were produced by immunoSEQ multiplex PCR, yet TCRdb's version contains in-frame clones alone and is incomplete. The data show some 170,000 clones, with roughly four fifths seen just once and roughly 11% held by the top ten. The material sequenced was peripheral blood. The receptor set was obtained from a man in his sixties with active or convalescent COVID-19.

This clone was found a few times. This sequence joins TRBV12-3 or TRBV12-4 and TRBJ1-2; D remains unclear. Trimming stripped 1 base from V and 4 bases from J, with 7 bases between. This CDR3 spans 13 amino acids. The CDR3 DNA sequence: TGTGCCAGCAGTTTAGGAGGGATCTATGGCTACACCTTC. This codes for CASSLGGIYGYTF.

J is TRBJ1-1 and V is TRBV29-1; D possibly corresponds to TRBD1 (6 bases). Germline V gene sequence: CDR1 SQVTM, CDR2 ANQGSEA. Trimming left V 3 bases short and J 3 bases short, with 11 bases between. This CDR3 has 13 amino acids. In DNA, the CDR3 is TGCAGCGTTGAGACAGGACGGGACACTGAAGCTTTCTTT. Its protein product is CSVETGRDTEAFF.

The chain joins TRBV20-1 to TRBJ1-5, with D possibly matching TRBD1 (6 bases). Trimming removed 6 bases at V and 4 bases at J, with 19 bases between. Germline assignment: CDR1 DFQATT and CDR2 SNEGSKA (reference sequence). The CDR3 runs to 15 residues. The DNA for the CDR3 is TGCAGTGCAAGTGCACGGGGGGCAGGTAATCAGCCCCAGCATTTT. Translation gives CSASARGAGNQPQHF.

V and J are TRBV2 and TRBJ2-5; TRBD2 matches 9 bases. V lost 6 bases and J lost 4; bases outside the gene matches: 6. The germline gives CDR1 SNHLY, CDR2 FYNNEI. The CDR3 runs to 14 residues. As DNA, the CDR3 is TGTGCCAGCAGGCTTAGCGGGGGCTCAGAGACCCAGTACTTC. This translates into CASRLSGGSETQYF.

The CDR3: CASRRVNTEAFF. The CDR3 DNA follows: TGTGCCAGCAGGAGGGTGAACACTGAAGCTTTCTTT. The J gene is TRBJ1-1, the V gene TRBV12-3 or TRBV12-4; unclear D gene. The CDR3 extends over 12 amino acids. Trimming removed 6 bases at V and 0 bases at J, with 5 bases between.

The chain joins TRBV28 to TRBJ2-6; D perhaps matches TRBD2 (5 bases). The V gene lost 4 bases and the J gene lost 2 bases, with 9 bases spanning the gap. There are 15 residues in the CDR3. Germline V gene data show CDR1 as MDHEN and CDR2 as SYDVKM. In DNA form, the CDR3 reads TGTGCCAGCAGTTCCGGAGGCACTGGGGCCAACGTCCTGACTTTC. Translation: CASSSGGTGANVLTF.

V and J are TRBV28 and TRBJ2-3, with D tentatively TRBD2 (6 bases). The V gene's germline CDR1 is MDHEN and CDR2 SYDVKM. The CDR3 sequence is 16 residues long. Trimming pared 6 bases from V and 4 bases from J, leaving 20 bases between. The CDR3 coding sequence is TGTGCCAGCAGCCCACGCTCTCAACCGGGGGCAGATACGCAGTATTTT. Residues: CASSPRSQPGADTQYF.

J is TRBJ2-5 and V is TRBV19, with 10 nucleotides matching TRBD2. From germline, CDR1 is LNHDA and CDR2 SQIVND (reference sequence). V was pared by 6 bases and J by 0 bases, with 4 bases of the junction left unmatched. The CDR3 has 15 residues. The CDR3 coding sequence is TGTGCCAGTAGAACGACTAGCGGGTACCAAGAGACCCAGTACTTC. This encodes CASRTTSGYQETQYF.

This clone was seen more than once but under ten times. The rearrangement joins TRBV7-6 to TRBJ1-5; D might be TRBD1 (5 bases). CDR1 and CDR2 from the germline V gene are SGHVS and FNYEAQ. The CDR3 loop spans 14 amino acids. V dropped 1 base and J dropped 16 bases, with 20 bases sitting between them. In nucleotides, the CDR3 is TGTGCCAGCAGCTTAGGTCCCGACGGTGCGGGGCTACATTTT. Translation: CASSLGPDGAGLHF. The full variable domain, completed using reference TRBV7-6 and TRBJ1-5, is GAGVSQSPRYKVTKRGQDVALRCDPISGHVSLYWYRQALGQGPEFLTYFNYEAQQDKSGLPNDRFSAERPEGSISTLTIQRTEQRDSAMYRCASSLGPDGAGLHFGDGTRLSIL.

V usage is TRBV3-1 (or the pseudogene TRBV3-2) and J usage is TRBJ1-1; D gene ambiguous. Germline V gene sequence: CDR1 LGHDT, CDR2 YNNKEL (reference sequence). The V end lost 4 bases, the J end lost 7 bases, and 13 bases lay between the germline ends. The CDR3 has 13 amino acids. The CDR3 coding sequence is TGTGCCAGCAGCCCCTTAACGGGAGATGAAGCTTTCTTT. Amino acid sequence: CASSPLTGDEAFF.

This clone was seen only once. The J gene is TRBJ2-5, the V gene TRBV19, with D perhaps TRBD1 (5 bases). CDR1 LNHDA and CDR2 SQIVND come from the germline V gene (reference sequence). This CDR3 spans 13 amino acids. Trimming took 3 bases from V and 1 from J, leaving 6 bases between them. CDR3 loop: CASSIQGQETQYF. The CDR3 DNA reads TGTGCCAGTAGTATCCAGGGCCAAGAGACCCAGTACTTC.

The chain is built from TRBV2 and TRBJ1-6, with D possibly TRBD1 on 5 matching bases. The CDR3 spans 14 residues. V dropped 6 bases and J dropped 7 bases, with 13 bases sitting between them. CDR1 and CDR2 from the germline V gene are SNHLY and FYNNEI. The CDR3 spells CASRGGGSNSPLHF. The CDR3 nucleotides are TGTGCCAGCAGGGGTGGGGGGTCGAATTCACCCCTCCACTTT.

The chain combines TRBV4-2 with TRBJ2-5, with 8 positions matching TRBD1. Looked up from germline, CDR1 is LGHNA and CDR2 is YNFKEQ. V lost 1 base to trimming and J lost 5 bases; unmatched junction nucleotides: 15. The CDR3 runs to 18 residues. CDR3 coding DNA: TGTGCCAGCAGCCAAGTTCTTGTGGGGCCAGGGGGCTCGGAGACCCAGTACTTC. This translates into CASSQVLVGPGGSETQYF.

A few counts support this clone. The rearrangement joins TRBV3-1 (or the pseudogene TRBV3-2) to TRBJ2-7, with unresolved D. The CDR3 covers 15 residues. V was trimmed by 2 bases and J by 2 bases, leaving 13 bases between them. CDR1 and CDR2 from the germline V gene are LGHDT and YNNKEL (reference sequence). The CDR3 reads CASSQRSGGAYEQYF. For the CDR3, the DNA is TGTGCCAGCAGCCAACGAAGTGGCGGAGCCTACGAGCAGTACTTC.

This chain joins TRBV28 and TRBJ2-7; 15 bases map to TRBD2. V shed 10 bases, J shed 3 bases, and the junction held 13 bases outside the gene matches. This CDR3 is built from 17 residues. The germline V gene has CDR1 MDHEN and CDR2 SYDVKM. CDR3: CATLGTSGRWSRYEQYF. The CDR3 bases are TGTGCCACCCTGGGGACTAGCGGGAGGTGGAGCCGCTACGAGCAGTACTTC.

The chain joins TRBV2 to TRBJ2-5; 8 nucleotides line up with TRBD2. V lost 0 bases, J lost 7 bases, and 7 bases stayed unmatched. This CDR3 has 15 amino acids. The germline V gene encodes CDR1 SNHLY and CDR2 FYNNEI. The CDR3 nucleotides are TGTGCCAGCAGTGAAGCGCGGCGGCTAGCGGGGACCCAGTACTTC. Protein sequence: CASSEARRLAGTQYF.

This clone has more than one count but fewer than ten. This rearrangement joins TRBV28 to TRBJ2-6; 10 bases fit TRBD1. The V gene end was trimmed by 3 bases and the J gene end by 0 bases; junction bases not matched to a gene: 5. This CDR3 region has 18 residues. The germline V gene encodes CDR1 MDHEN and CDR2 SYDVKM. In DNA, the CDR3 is TGTGCCAGCAGTTTGCCTTGGACAGGGGGCTCTGGGGCCAACGTCCTGACTTTC. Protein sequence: CASSLPWTGGSGANVLTF.

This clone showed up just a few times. The DNA for the CDR3 is TGTGCCAGCAGCCGAGGCCGGCCTAGCGGGAGTTCCTACGAGCAGTACTTC. It codes for CASSRGRPSGSSYEQYF. The rearrangement links TRBV7-9 to TRBJ2-7, with 10 bases lining up with TRBD2. CDR3 length: 17 residues. Germline V lookup: CDR1 SEHNR, CDR2 FQNEAQ (reference sequence). J lost 1 base, V lost 5 bases, and 11 bases had no gene match.

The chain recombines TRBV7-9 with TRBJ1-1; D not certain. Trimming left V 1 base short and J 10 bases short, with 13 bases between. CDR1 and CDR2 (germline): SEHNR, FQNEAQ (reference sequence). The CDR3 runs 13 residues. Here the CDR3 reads CASSLGLFGLAFF. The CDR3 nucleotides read TGTGCCAGCAGCTTAGGGTTATTTGGGCTAGCTTTCTTT.

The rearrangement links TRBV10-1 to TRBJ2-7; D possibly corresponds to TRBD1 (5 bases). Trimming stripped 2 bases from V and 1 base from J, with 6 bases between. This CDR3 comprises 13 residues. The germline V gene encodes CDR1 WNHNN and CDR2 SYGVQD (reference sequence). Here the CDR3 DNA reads TGCGCCAGCAGTGAGGCAGGGTCCTACGAGCAGTACTTC. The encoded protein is CASSEAGSYEQYF.

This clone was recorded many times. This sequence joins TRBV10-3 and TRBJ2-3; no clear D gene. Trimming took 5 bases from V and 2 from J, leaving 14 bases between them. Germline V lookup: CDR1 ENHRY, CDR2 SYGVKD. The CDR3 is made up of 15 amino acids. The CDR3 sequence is CAISSPETSTDTQYF. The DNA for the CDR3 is TGTGCCATCAGTTCGCCGGAGACTTCCACAGATACGCAGTATTTT.

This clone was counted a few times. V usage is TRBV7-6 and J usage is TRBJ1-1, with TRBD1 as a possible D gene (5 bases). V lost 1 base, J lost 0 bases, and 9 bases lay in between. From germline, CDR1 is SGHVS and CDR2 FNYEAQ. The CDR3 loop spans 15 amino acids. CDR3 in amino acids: CASSLDGGMNTEAFF. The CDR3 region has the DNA TGTGCCAGCAGCTTAGATGGGGGGATGAACACTGAAGCTTTCTTT.

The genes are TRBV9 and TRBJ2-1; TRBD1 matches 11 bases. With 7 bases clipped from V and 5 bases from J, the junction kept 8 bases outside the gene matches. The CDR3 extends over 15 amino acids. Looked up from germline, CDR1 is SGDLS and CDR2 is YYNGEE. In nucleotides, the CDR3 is TGTGCCAGCGGATCCTCGGGACAGGGGGACAATGAGCAGTTCTTC. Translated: CASGSSGQGDNEQFF.

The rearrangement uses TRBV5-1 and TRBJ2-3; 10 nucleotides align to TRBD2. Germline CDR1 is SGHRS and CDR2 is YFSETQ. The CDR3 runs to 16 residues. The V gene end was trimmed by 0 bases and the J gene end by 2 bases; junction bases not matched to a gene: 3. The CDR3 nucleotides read TGCGCCAGCAGCTTGGGACTAGCGGGTACCACAGATACGCAGTATTTT. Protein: CASSLGLAGTTDTQYF.

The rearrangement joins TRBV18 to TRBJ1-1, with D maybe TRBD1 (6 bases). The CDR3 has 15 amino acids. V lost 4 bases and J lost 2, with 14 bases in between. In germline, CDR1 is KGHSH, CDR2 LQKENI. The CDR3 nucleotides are TGTGCCAGCTCACGCGCCGGGACACTTAACACTGAAGCTTTCTTT. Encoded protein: CASSRAGTLNTEAFF.